Presented here are 32 T cell receptor beta chains from one specimen sequenced in a study of T-cell memory formation after mild COVID-19. TCRdb passed the 5' RACE reads through MiXCR, listing each CDR3 protein once. The sample records hundreds of thousands of distinct CDR3 sequences, about 20% being singletons. Sequenced input: PBMCs or a T cell subset sorted from them (not recorded which). These receptors came from an adult woman who had mild COVID-19 (a few samples of this study predate the infection). Cell type and time point are not known.

This clonotype was seen only a few times. The CDR3 coding sequence is TGCGCCAGCAGCTTGGCAGAGAACTACGAGCAGTACTTC. Protein product: CASSLAENYEQYF. The V and J genes are TRBV5-1 and TRBJ2-7; D not certain. CDR1 is SGHRS, CDR2 YFSETQ, per germline. The CDR3 has 13 residues. Trimming cost V 0 bases and J 3 bases, with 7 bases left between them.

The V and J genes are TRBV30 and TRBJ2-7; no firm D call. V gave up 1 base and J gave up 2 bases, with 3 bases separating them. Germline V gene data show CDR1 as GTSNPN and CDR2 as SVGIG (reference sequence). CDR3 length: 11 amino acids. As DNA, the CDR3 is TGTGCCTGGAGTGGGACCTACGAGCAGTACTTC. Encoded protein: CAWSGTYEQYF.

The chain is built from TRBV10-2 and TRBJ2-5, with D uncertain. This CDR3 region has 15 residues. The V and J ends lost 8 bases and 1 base respectively, with 17 bases between them. Germline V CDR1 and CDR2: WSHSY, SAAADI. CDR3 residues: CASLPSGTLQETQYF. Written as DNA, the CDR3 is TGCGCCAGCCTACCCTCGGGCACCCTCCAAGAGACCCAGTACTTC.

This chain links TRBV7-8 with TRBJ1-1; 7 bases agree with TRBD1. The length of the CDR3 is 20 residues. Germline V gene lookup returns CDR1 SGHVS and CDR2 FQNEAQ. With 4 bases clipped from V and 3 bases from J, the junction kept 23 bases outside the gene matches. The CDR3 sequence: CASSYRDRISLGHMDTEAFF. DNA of the CDR3: TGTGCCAGCAGCTATAGGGACAGAATTTCACTTGGTCATATGGACACTGAAGCTTTCTTT.

The V gene is TRBV4-1, the J gene TRBJ2-1; TRBD2 aligns across 7 bases. Trimming at V came to 1 base and at J to 2 bases, leaving 5 bases not matched to a gene. The CDR3 is 16 amino acids. Germline loops: CDR1 MGHRA, CDR2 YSYEKL. CDR3 sequence reads: CASSQVRAGPYNEQFF. The CDR3 nucleotides are TGCGCCAGCAGCCAAGTTCGAGCGGGGCCCTACAATGAGCAGTTCTTC.

This chain links TRBV4-1 with TRBJ2-1; TRBD2 matches at 15 bases. Losses at the gene ends were 3 bases for V and 6 bases for J; bases not matched to a gene: 12. Germline CDR1 is MGHRA and CDR2 is YSYEKL. The CDR3 length is 19 residues. CDR3 sequence (DNA): TGCGCCAGCAGCCAGGCGCCCGGACTAGCGGGAGGGGGTGCCAATGAGCAGTTCTTC. Amino acid sequence: CASSQAPGLAGGGANEQFF.

This clonotype was observed a handful of times. The gene calls are TRBV7-3 and TRBJ2-1; no definite D call. Germline V CDR1 and CDR2: SGHTA, FQGTGA. The CDR3 totals 13 residues. V shed 6 bases and J shed 3 bases, with 9 bases lying between them. This CDR3 is CASRPPDYNEQFF. The DNA of the CDR3 is TGTGCCAGCAGGCCGCCGGACTACAATGAGCAGTTCTTC.

Only a few counts were recorded for this clonotype. V gene TRBV6-2 or TRBV6-3 combines with J gene TRBJ2-1, with a possible D match to TRBD1 (6 bases). V was cut by 5 bases and J by 6 bases, with 20 bases left in between. The CDR3 runs to 16 residues. Germline loops: CDR1 MNHEY, CDR2 SVGEGT. The CDR3 here is CASSIRDTRYLNEQFF. The CDR3 DNA reads as TGTGCCAGCAGTATCCGGGACACCCGCTATCTCAATGAGCAGTTCTTC.

J is TRBJ1-3 and V is TRBV7-6; D is undetermined. There are 16 residues in the CDR3. Germline values: CDR1 SGHVS, CDR2 FNYEAQ. Trimming cost V 5 bases and J 4 bases, with 18 bases left between them. The CDR3 DNA reads TGTGCCAGCAGCACCCGGGCGCCCCACTCCGGAAACACCATATATTTT. Residues: CASSTRAPHSGNTIYF.

The chain employs TRBV7-8 and TRBJ1-1; the D gene is possibly TRBD1 (5 bases). The CDR3 length is 15 residues. V was pared by 0 bases and J by 10 bases, with 18 bases between. The germline CDR1 and CDR2 sequences are SGHVS and FQNEAQ. In DNA, the CDR3 is TGTGCCAGCAGCTTAGCGTACCCAGGGTCCCCACCAGCTTTCTTT. This sequence encodes CASSLAYPGSPPAFF.

The rearrangement joins TRBV18 to TRBJ2-6, with D hard to call. The CDR3 is made up of 15 amino acids. Germline assignment: CDR1 KGHSH and CDR2 LQKENI. Trimming removed 4 bases from V and 0 bases from J, with 7 bases in between. CDR3 amino acids: CASSHQTSGANVLTF. The CDR3 nucleotides read TGTGCCAGCTCACATCAGACCTCTGGGGCCAACGTCCTGACTTTC. Looking up the rest from reference TRBV18 and TRBJ2-6 gives the full variable domain: NAGVMQNPRHLVRRRGQEARLRCSPMKGHSHVYWYRQLPEEGLKFMVYLQKENIIDESGMPKERFSAEFPKEGPSILRIQQVVRGDSAAYFCASSHQTSGANVLTFGAGSRLTVL.

This clonotype showed up many times. The chain joins TRBV15 to TRBJ1-2; TRBD1 agrees at 8 bases. The CDR3 covers 15 residues. After removal of 5 bases from V and 6 bases from J, the junction contained 11 bases not matched to a gene. Per the germline V gene, CDR1 is LNHNV and CDR2 is YYDKDF (reference sequence). The CDR3 reads CATSSRYGQGHGYTF. Written as DNA, the CDR3 is TGTGCCACCAGCTCCAGATACGGACAGGGACATGGCTACACCTTC.

This clonotype appeared many times. This rearrangement joins TRBV9 to TRBJ2-7; no definite D call. The germline CDR1 and CDR2 sequences are SGDLS and YYNGEE. The CDR3 is 15 residues long. V was trimmed by 1 base and J by 2 bases, leaving 13 bases between them. CDR3 bases: TGTGCCAGCAGCGTATCTCCGGTATCCCCCTACGAGCAGTACTTC. As protein: CASSVSPVSPYEQYF.

The chain links TRBV5-1 to TRBJ2-3; TRBD2 matches at 10 bases. This CDR3 comprises 15 residues. The V and J ends lost 5 bases and 4 bases, in that order; junction bases with no gene match: 7. CDR1 and CDR2 (germline): SGHRS, YFSETQ. CDR3 bases: TGCGCCAGCAGTCCTCGGACTAGCGGTTCAGATACGCAGTATTTT. Translation gives CASSPRTSGSDTQYF.

This clonotype was counted between two and nine times. V and J are TRBV14 and TRBJ1-6; D is undetermined. V was pared by 1 base and J by 0 bases, with 10 bases between. The CDR3 contains 17 residues. Germline V lookup: CDR1 SGHDN, CDR2 FVKESK. This chain's CDR3 is CASSQVLDLSYNSPLHF. As DNA, the CDR3 is TGTGCCAGCAGCCAAGTGCTGGACCTCTCCTATAATTCACCCCTCCACTTT.

This clonotype has only a few counts. The chain couples TRBV5-1 to TRBJ1-1; 11 nucleotides line up with TRBD1. The germline V gene encodes CDR1 SGHRS and CDR2 YFSETQ. This CDR3 spans 14 amino acids. V shed 4 bases and J 3 bases; nucleotides not matched to a gene: 2. The CDR3 DNA sequence: TGCGCCAGCAGCCCGGACAGGGGGCACACTGAAGCTTTCTTT. Translation gives CASSPDRGHTEAFF.

This clonotype occurred a few times. The V gene is TRBV7-8, the J gene TRBJ2-5, with D hard to call. V dropped 1 base and J dropped 2 bases, with 8 bases sitting between them. Germline V gives CDR1 SGHVS, CDR2 FQNEAQ. The CDR3 length is 14 residues. In nucleotides, the CDR3 is TGTGCCAGCAGCTTAGGTTCCCAGCAAGAGACCCAGTACTTC. This encodes CASSLGSQQETQYF.

The chain combines TRBV5-1 with TRBJ1-1; TRBD1 aligns across 9 bases. CDR3 length: 17 residues. Losses at the gene ends were 0 bases for V and 5 bases for J; bases not matched to a gene: 11. Germline CDR1 and CDR2: SGHRS and YFSETQ. The CDR3 protein is CASSLGGQGMFGTEAFF. In DNA form, the CDR3 reads TGCGCCAGCAGCTTGGGTGGACAGGGGATGTTTGGGACTGAAGCTTTCTTT.

In this sample, this clonotype turned up a few times. The chain joins TRBV5-6 to TRBJ2-5; D not certain. V dropped 2 bases and J dropped 5 bases, with 13 bases sitting between them. There are 14 residues in the CDR3. The germline V gene encodes CDR1 SGHDT and CDR2 YYEEEE. The CDR3 DNA is TGTGCCAGCAGCTTCCGCGAGTCCTCGGAGACCCAGTACTTC. This gives the protein CASSFRESSETQYF.

This clonotype was seen a few times. The gene calls are TRBV7-9 and TRBJ2-5, with 8 bases that match TRBD2. V lost 0 bases to trimming and J lost 4 bases; unmatched junction nucleotides: 7. CDR1 is SEHNR, CDR2 FQNEAQ, per germline (reference sequence). CDR3 length: 16 amino acids. The CDR3 is CASSLAGRLAGETQYF. As DNA, the CDR3 is TGTGCCAGCAGCTTAGCGGGGCGGCTAGCGGGAGAGACCCAGTACTTC. Filled out from reference TRBV7-9 and TRBJ2-5, the complete variable domain reads DTGVSQNPRHKITKRGQNVTFRCDPISEHNRLYWYRQTLGQGPEFLTYFQNEAQLEKSRLLSDRFSAERPKGSFSTLEIQRTEQGDSAMYLCASSLAGRLAGETQYFGPGTRLLVL.

This clonotype has more than one count but fewer than ten. This sequence joins TRBV9 and TRBJ2-7; maybe TRBD1 (6 bases). Germline values: CDR1 SGDLS, CDR2 YYNGEE. V gave up 2 bases and J gave up 2 bases, with 11 bases separating them. The CDR3 contains 14 residues. DNA for the CDR3: TGTGCCAGCAGCGTCGGGGACACCCCCTACGAGCAGTACTTC. Its translation: CASSVGDTPYEQYF. Variable domain in full (rest from reference TRBV9 and TRBJ2-7): DSGVTQTPKHLITATGQRVTLRCSPRSGDLSVYWYQQSLDQGLQFLIQYYNGEERAKGNILERFSAQQFPDLHSELNLSSLELGDSALYFCASSVGDTPYEQYFGPGTRLTVT.

This clonotype occurred a few times. J is TRBJ1-2 and V is TRBV29-1; 7 bases align to TRBD1. CDR1 is SQVTM and CDR2 is ANQGSEA in the germline V gene. This CDR3 is 13 amino acids long. Germline trimming cut 6 bases from V and 0 bases from J; bases unmatched to any gene: 4. CDR3 sequence (DNA): TGCAGCGTCGGGACAGTGACTAACTATGGCTACACCTTC. This gives the protein CSVGTVTNYGYTF.

This chain links TRBV21-1 with TRBJ2-7; the table's D call of TRBD1 was not tested on the DNA. TRBV21-1 is noted as a pseudogene. This CDR3 comprises 15 residues. The CDR3 region is CASSARDRVCDEQYF. The DNA for the CDR3 is TGTGCCAGCAGCGCCCGGGACAGGGTATGTGACGAGCAGTACTTC.

This clonotype was counted only a few times. J is TRBJ2-1 and V is TRBV29-1; no definite D call. There are 14 residues in the CDR3. The V gene's germline CDR1 is SQVTM and CDR2 ANQGSEA. Trimming pared 4 bases from V and 0 bases from J, leaving 10 bases between. The chain's CDR3 is CSVVVWSSYNEQFF. Here the CDR3 DNA reads TGCAGCGTTGTGGTTTGGAGCTCCTACAATGAGCAGTTCTTC.

This clonotype turned up a few times. V usage is TRBV18 and J usage is TRBJ1-5, with D possibly matching TRBD1 (5 bases). Trimming removed 6 bases at V and 5 bases at J, with 17 bases between. This CDR3 is built from 15 residues. In germline, CDR1 is KGHSH, CDR2 LQKENI. DNA of the CDR3: TGTGCCAGCTCCCCCAGGTCAGGGAAGGATCAGCCCCAGCATTTT. It yields the protein CASSPRSGKDQPQHF.

V usage is TRBV12-3 or TRBV12-4 and J usage is TRBJ2-5, with 7 bases aligning to TRBD1. Unmatched junction bases numbered 11, after V lost 6 bases and J lost 7 bases. The CDR3 spans 14 residues. CDR3 amino acids: CASSIRQGGGTQYF. The CDR3 coding sequence is TGTGCCAGCAGCATAAGACAGGGTGGGGGGACCCAGTACTTC.

The rearrangement links TRBV7-9 to TRBJ1-2; no clear D. Trimming removed 8 bases at V and 8 bases at J, with 12 bases between. The CDR3 covers 11 residues. Germline V gene lookup returns CDR1 SEHNR and CDR2 FQNEAQ (reference sequence). This CDR3 is CASGEGTGYTF. CDR3 nucleotides: TGTGCCAGCGGCGAAGGAACCGGCTACACCTTC.

This clonotype was recorded a few times. The V gene is TRBV5-8, the J gene TRBJ1-2, with 7 bases identical to TRBD1. The CDR3 runs to 16 residues. The germline CDR1 and CDR2 sequences are SGHTS and YDEGEE. V shed 5 bases and J 3 bases; nucleotides not matched to a gene: 13. Here the CDR3 DNA reads TGTGCCAGCAGTTATCCCGGGACAGATCAAGACTATGGCTACACCTTC. Translation: CASSYPGTDQDYGYTF.

The CDR3 here is CASSSQTTAGDTQYF. The CDR3 nucleotides are TGTGCCAGCAGCTCCCAAACTACCGCAGGGGATACGCAGTATTTT. This chain joins TRBV11-3 and TRBJ2-3, with TRBD1 as a possible D gene (5 bases). This CDR3 has 15 amino acids. The V gene's germline CDR1 is SGHNT and CDR2 YENEEA. The germline V and J ends were trimmed by 4 bases and 6 bases, with 17 bases remaining between them.

The rearrangement joins TRBV12-3 or TRBV12-4 to TRBJ2-3; D is possibly TRBD1 (5 bases). Trimming removed 3 bases at V and 1 base at J, with 17 bases between. CDR3 length equals 17 residues. The CDR3 protein is CASSFKGQTERTDTQYF. CDR3 bases: TGTGCCAGCAGTTTTAAAGGACAAACGGAACGCACAGATACGCAGTATTTT.

This clonotype appeared a single time. A read error may produce the germline difference seen at one junction end. This chain connects TRBV5-1 to TRBJ2-4; TRBD2 matches 8 bases. This CDR3 has 13 amino acids. The germline gives CDR1 SGHRS, CDR2 YFSETQ. In DNA form, the CDR3 reads TGCGCCAGCTCGGGGGGGCACAAAAAAATTCAGTACTTC. Its protein is CASSGGHKKIQYF.

This chain connects TRBV2 to TRBJ1-6; no definite D call. The V gene lost 4 bases and the J gene lost 7 bases, with 8 bases spanning the gap. CDR3 length: 13 residues. Per germline, CDR1 SNHLY and CDR2 FYNNEI. DNA for the CDR3: TGTGCCAGCAGTGGGCAGTGGAATTCACCCCTCCACTTT. It yields the protein CASSGQWNSPLHF.